The 9 T cell receptor beta chains in this list originate from one sample, sequenced in a study of blood T cell repertoires in COVID-19. Here immunoSEQ multiplex PCR was the method, and the copy in TCRdb shows in-frame clones only, minus some. The sample contains tens of thousands of clones, over 85% of which appear only once. The sequencing input was peripheral blood. The receptors come from a man in his 60s with acute or convalescent COVID-19.

The rearrangement uses TRBV7-9 and TRBJ1-1, with D possibly TRBD1 on 6 matching bases. Between the trimmed V and J ends, which lost 4 bases and 4 bases, there was a span of 13 bases. Germline values: CDR1 SEHNR, CDR2 FQNEAQ (reference sequence). The CDR3 has 14 residues. The CDR3 bases are TGTGCCAGCAGCTCCGTCACAGGGCGCACTGAAGCTTTCTTT. It yields the protein CASSSVTGRTEAFF.

The CDR3 DNA reads as TGTGCCACCAGCCCCACAGGGACCAGCCGTGGGACAGATACGCAGTATTTT. Its translation: CATSPTGTSRGTDTQYF. The V call is TRBV24-1, the J call TRBJ2-3; tentative D call: TRBD1 (6 bases). Trimming pared 7 bases from V and 3 bases from J, leaving 22 bases between. CDR3 length: 17 residues. Germline V gene lookup returns CDR1 KGHDR and CDR2 SFDVKD.

The J gene is TRBJ1-2, the V gene TRBV29-1; a possible D gene is TRBD1 (6 bases). Germline V lookup: CDR1 SQVTM, CDR2 ANQGSEA. Trimming removed 3 bases from V and 12 bases from J, with 20 bases in between. The CDR3 sequence is 13 residues long. The CDR3 loop is CSVDLNRVAADTF. CDR3 coding DNA: TGCAGCGTTGACCTCAACAGGGTGGCAGCGGACACCTTC.

The J gene is TRBJ2-5, the V gene TRBV5-1, with 7 nucleotides matching TRBD1. V lost 3 bases, J lost 4 bases, and 3 bases stayed unmatched. This CDR3 contains 13 residues. Germline CDR1 SGHRS, CDR2 YFSETQ. DNA of the CDR3: TGCGCCAGCAGCTCAGGACAGGTAGAGACCCAGTACTTC. This codes for CASSSGQVETQYF.

The V call is TRBV25-1, the J call TRBJ2-6; D is possibly TRBD1 (5 bases). The CDR3 loop spans 16 amino acids. Germline-derived CDR1 and CDR2 are MGHDK and SYGVNS. V was pared by 9 bases and J by 0 bases, with 15 bases between. CDR3 sequence: CARVLGRDSGANVLTF. DNA for the CDR3: TGTGCCAGGGTACTGGGGCGAGACTCTGGGGCCAACGTCCTGACTTTC.

The V call is TRBV3-1 (or the pseudogene TRBV3-2), the J call TRBJ1-3; D may be TRBD1 (5 bases). This CDR3 is 12 amino acids long. The germline gives CDR1 LGHDT, CDR2 YNNKEL (reference sequence). Trimming left V 5 bases short and J 7 bases short, with 9 bases between. Here the CDR3 reads CASSYRYNTIYF. The DNA of the CDR3 is TGTGCCAGCAGCTACAGGTACAACACCATATATTTT.

The sample holds a few counts of this clone. This chain links TRBV9 with TRBJ2-7, with 10 bases aligning to TRBD1. Trimming took 2 bases from V and 4 from J; bases not matched to a gene: 15. The V gene's germline CDR1 is SGDLS and CDR2 YYNGEE. The CDR3 spans 18 residues. CDR3 DNA: TGTGCCAGCAGCGTTGGTGGGACAGGGGAATGGCTTACATACGAGCAGTACTTC. Its translation is CASSVGGTGEWLTYEQYF.

The chain has TRBV30 and TRBJ1-2, with no clear D. Germline CDR1 and CDR2: GTSNPN and SVGIG (reference sequence). CDR3 length equals 12 residues. Trimming left V 4 bases short and J 2 bases short, with 8 bases between. The CDR3 bases are TGTGCCTGGACGTCAGGAAACTATGGCTACACCTTC. It codes for CAWTSGNYGYTF. Full variable domain (rest looked up from reference TRBV30 and TRBJ1-2): SQTIHQWPATLVQPVGSPLSLECTVEGTSNPNLYWYRQAAGRGLQLLFYSVGIGQISSEVPQNLSASRPQDRQFILSSKKLLLSDSGFYLCAWTSGNYGYTFGSGTRLTVV.

This sequence joins TRBV6-5 and TRBJ2-1; tentative D call: TRBD2 (6 bases). Per germline, CDR1 MNHEY and CDR2 SVGAGI. V lost 2 bases and J lost 3, with 8 bases in between. This CDR3 is built from 14 residues. CDR3 in DNA: TGTGCCAGCAGTTACGGGGGGAACTACAATGAGCAGTTCTTC. Its protein product is CASSYGGNYNEQFF.